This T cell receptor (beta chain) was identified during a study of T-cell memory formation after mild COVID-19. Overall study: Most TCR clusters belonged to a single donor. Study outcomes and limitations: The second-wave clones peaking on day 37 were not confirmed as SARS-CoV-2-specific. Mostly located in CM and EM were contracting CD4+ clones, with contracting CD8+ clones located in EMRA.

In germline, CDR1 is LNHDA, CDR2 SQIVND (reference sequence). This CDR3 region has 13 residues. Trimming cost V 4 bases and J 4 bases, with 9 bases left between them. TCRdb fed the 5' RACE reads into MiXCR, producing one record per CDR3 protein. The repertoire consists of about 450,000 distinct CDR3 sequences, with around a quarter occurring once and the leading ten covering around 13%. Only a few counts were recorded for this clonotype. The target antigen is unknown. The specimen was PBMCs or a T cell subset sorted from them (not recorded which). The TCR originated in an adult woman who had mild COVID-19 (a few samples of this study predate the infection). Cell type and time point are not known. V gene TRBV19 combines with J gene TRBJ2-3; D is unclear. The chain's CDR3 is CASSNPGADTQYF. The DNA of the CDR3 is TGTGCCAGTAGTAATCCCGGCGCAGATACGCAGTATTTT.